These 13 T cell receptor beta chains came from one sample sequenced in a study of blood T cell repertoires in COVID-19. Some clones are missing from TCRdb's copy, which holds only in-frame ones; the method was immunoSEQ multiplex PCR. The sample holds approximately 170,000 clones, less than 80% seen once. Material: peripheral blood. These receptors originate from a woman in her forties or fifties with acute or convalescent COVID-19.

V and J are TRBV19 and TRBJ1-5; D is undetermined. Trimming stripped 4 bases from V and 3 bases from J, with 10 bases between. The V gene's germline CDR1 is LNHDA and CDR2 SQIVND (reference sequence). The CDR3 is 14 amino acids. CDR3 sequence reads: CASSTYTPNQPQHF. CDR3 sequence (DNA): TGTGCCAGTAGTACCTATACCCCCAATCAGCCCCAGCATTTT.

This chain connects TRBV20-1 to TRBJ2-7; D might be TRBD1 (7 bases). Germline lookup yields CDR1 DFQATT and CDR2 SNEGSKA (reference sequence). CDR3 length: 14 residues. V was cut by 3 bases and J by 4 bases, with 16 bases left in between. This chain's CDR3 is CSASLSQGRYEQYF. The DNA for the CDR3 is TGCAGTGCTAGTTTGTCACAGGGGAGGTACGAGCAGTACTTC.

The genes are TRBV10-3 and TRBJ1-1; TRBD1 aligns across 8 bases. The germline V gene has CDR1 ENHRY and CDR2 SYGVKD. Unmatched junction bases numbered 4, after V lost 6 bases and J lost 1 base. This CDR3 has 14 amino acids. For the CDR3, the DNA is TGTGCCATCAGAGGACAGGGAACGAACACTGAAGCTTTCTTT. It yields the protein CAIRGQGTNTEAFF.

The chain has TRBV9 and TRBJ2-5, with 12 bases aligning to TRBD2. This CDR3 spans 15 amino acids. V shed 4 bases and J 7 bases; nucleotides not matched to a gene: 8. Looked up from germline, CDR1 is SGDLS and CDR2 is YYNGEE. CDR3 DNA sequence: TGTGCCAGCAGCCCTAGCGGGAGGGCCCGGGGGACCCAGTACTTC. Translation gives CASSPSGRARGTQYF. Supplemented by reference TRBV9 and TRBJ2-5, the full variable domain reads DSGVTQTPKHLITATGQRVTLRCSPRSGDLSVYWYQQSLDQGLQFLIQYYNGEERAKGNILERFSAQQFPDLHSELNLSSLELGDSALYFCASSPSGRARGTQYFGPGTRLLVL.

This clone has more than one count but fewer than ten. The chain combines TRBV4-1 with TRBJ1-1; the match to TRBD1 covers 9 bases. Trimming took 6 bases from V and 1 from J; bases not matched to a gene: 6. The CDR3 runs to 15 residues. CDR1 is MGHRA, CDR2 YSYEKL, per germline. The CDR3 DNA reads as TGCGCCAGCAGGAATTACAGGGGGCAGAACACTGAAGCTTTCTTT. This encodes CASRNYRGQNTEAFF.

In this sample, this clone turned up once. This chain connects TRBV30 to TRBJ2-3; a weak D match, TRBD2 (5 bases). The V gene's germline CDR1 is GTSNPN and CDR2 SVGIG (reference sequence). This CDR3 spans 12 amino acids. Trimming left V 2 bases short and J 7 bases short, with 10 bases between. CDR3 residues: CAWSPRGHTQYF. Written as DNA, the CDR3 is TGTGCCTGGAGTCCGAGAGGGCATACGCAGTATTTT. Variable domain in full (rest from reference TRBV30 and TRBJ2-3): SQTIHQWPATLVQPVGSPLSLECTVEGTSNPNLYWYRQAAGRGLQLLFYSVGIGQISSEVPQNLSASRPQDRQFILSSKKLLLSDSGFYLCAWSPRGHTQYFGPGTRLTVL.

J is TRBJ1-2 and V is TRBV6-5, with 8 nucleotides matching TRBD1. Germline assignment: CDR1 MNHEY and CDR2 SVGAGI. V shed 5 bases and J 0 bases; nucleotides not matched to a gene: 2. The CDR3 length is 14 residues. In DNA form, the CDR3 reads TGTGCCAGCAGTCGGACAGGGACTAACTATGGCTACACCTTC. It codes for CASSRTGTNYGYTF.

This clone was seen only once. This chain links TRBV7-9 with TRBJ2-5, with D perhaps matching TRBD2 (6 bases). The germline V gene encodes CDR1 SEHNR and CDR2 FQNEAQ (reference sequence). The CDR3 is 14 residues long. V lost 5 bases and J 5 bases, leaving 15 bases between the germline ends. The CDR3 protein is CASSPSGGGETQYF. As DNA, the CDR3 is TGTGCCAGCAGCCCTTCCGGGGGAGGCGAGACCCAGTACTTC.

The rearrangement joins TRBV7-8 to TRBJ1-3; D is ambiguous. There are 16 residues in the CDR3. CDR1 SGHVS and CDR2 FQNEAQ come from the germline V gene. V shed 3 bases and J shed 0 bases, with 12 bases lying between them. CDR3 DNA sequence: TGTGCCAGCAGCTTGTTCCTCTCGGGCTCTGGAAACACCATATATTTT. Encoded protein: CASSLFLSGSGNTIYF.

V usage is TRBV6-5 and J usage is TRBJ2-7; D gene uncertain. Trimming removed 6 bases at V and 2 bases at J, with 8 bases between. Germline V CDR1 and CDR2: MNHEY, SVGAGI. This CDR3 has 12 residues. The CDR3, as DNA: TGTGCCAGCAGACCCGAGGCCTACGAGCAGTACTTC. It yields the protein CASRPEAYEQYF.

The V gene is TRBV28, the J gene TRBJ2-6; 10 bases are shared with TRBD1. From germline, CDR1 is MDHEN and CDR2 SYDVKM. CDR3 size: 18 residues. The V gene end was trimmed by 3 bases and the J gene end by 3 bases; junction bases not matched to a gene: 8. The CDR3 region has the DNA TGTGCCAGCAGTTTGACAGGGGGCGCGGGAAGTGGGGCCAACGTCCTGACTTTC. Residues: CASSLTGGAGSGANVLTF.

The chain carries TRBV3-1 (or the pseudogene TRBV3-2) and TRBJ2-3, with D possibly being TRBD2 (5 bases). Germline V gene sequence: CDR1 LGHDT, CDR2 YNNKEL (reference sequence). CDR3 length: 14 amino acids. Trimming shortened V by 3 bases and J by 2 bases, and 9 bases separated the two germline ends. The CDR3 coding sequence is TGTGCCAGCAGCCAGGACTGGGACACAGATACGCAGTATTTT. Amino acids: CASSQDWDTDTQYF.

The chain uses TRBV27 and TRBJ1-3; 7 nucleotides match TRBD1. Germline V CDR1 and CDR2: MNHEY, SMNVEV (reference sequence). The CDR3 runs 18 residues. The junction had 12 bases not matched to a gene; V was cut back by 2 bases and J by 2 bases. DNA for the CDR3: TGTGCCAGCAGTTTACGGGCAGGGGGAACAGGGGCTGGAAACACCATATATTTT. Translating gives CASSLRAGGTGAGNTIYF.